Given below is one T cell receptor beta chain in context. The antigen remains unidentified. These data come from a study of cytotoxic CD8 clonotypes in ibrutinib-treated CLL. Study-level points and caveats: Progressing and sustained-remission patients had different sampling times.

Sequencing was performed with immunoSEQ multiplex PCR; in TCRdb, only in-frame clones are kept and a portion is missing. The top ten clones hold roughly 18% of a sample with around 16,000 clones, 55% to 80% of them seen once. The sequencing here drew on PBMCs, taken before ibrutinib treatment. The source is a human donor with chronic lymphocytic leukemia.

CDR3 loop: CASSPGGHEQFF. The CDR3 coding sequence is TGCGCCAGCAGCCCGGGGGGTCATGAGCAGTTCTTC. The chain links TRBV4-1 to TRBJ2-1, with 7 bases identical to TRBD2. Per the germline V gene, CDR1 is MGHRA and CDR2 is YSYEKL. The CDR3 spans 12 residues. V shed 4 bases, J shed 8 bases, and the junction held 2 bases outside the gene matches.